The entry below gives a single T cell receptor (beta chain) sequence along with its context. Its antigen is not identified. This specimen belongs to a study of T cell responses to AZD1222 COVID-19 vaccine. General study findings and limits: Donors in the cohort were predominantly white British and more often female, and clonal diversity was possibly underestimated. There were repertoire samples only from the period after the peak T cell response. Breadth and depth of Spike-specific TCRs rose after two AZD1222 doses.

Libraries were prepared by immunoSEQ multiplex PCR; TCRdb keeps only in-frame clonotypes and omits some of them. The sample comprises around 220,000 clones, approximately 94% of which are singletons, and over 1.5% rests with the top ten. Per the germline V gene, CDR1 is LGHDT and CDR2 is YNNKEL (reference sequence). The CDR3 sequence is 17 residues long. V was pared by 1 base and J by 2 bases, with 7 bases of the junction left unmatched. This chain links TRBV3-1 (or the pseudogene TRBV3-2) with TRBJ2-7; TRBD2 matches 11 bases. The sequence derives from an adult who received the MenACWY meningococcal vaccine as a control. This sample comprised peripheral blood, obtained 28 days after the second dose of the MenACWY control vaccine. As DNA, the CDR3 is TGTGCCAGCAGCCAAGGGCCACTAGCGGGGGCCGCCTACGAGCAGTACTTC. This encodes CASSQGPLAGAAYEQYF.